The 25 T cell receptor beta chains reported below all come from one sample, sequenced in a study of blood T cell repertoires in COVID-19. Clones were read by immunoSEQ multiplex PCR, and TCRdb kept only the in-frame ones, dropping some. The repertoire includes roughly 500,000 clones, roughly 87% of them detected once, and about 0.91% sits in the top ten. Sequences were obtained from peripheral blood. The source of these receptors is a man aged 18 to 29 with COVID-19, enrolled during active disease.

This sequence joins TRBV19 and TRBJ1-1, with unresolved D. The V gene's germline CDR1 is LNHDA and CDR2 SQIVND (reference sequence). The CDR3 consists of 13 residues. V was shortened by 4 bases and J by 0 bases, with 6 bases between the two germline ends. This CDR3 is CASSTPMNTEAFF. The CDR3 nucleotides read TGTGCCAGTAGTACCCCCATGAACACTGAAGCTTTCTTT.

This chain links TRBV25-1 with TRBJ1-1, with D maybe TRBD1 (6 bases). CDR3 length: 14 amino acids. V was trimmed by 2 bases and J by 1 base, leaving 8 bases between them. Germline V gene data show CDR1 as MGHDK and CDR2 as SYGVNS. The CDR3 region has the DNA TGTGCCAGCAGTGAAAGGACAGCGAACACTGAAGCTTTCTTT. Translation gives CASSERTANTEAFF.

This clone has just one count. This rearrangement joins TRBV4-1 to TRBJ2-1; 9 bases match TRBD1. J gave up 4 bases and V 2 bases, and 9 bases lay outside the gene matches. The CDR3 has 17 amino acids. Germline-derived CDR1 and CDR2 are MGHRA and YSYEKL. CDR3 in amino acids: CASSQPRLGTGYNEQFF. DNA for the CDR3: TGCGCCAGCAGCCAACCGCGGTTAGGGACAGGGTACAATGAGCAGTTCTTC.

This chain uses TRBV7-3 with TRBJ2-5, with 7 bases identical to TRBD2. Germline V CDR1 and CDR2: SGHTA, FQGTGA. The CDR3 runs 14 residues. The V gene end was trimmed by 5 bases and the J gene end by 5 bases; junction bases not matched to a gene: 8. The CDR3: CASSTGLVGETQYF. The CDR3 DNA reads TGTGCCAGCAGCACCGGACTAGTCGGCGAGACCCAGTACTTC.

The J gene is TRBJ2-7, the V gene TRBV7-3, with 7 positions matching TRBD1. The CDR3 contains 16 residues. Germline lookup yields CDR1 SGHTA and CDR2 FQGTGA. The junction had 11 bases not matched to a gene; V was cut back by 5 bases and J by 1 base. CDR3 region: CASSPNGGTASYEQYF. In DNA form, the CDR3 reads TGTGCCAGCAGCCCTAATGGTGGGACAGCATCCTACGAGCAGTACTTC.

The chain uses TRBV6-5 and TRBJ2-7; possibly TRBD2 for D (7 bases). Germline V gene data show CDR1 as MNHEY and CDR2 as SVGAGI. Between the trimmed V and J ends, which lost 6 bases and 1 base, there was a span of 16 bases. The CDR3 has 15 amino acids. DNA for the CDR3: TGTGCCAGCAGGGGGCAGGGAGGGGGGTCCTACGAGCAGTACTTC. Translating it yields CASRGQGGGSYEQYF.

The CDR3 nucleotides are TGTGCCAGCAGTGAGAGAGACTCGTCCTTGAACACTGAAGCTTTCTTT. Translation gives CASSERDSSLNTEAFF. This chain joins TRBV6-1 and TRBJ1-1; no firm D call. CDR3 size: 16 residues. Germline V gene data show CDR1 as MNHNS and CDR2 as SASEGT. V was shortened by 3 bases and J by 0 bases, with 14 bases between the two germline ends.

The V call is TRBV27, the J call TRBJ2-1; unclear D gene. CDR3 length: 16 residues. The ends were cut back, 5 bases at V and 5 bases at J, with 19 bases in the middle. The V gene's germline CDR1 is MNHEY and CDR2 SMNVEV (reference sequence). CDR3 in DNA: TGTGCCAGCAGTCCCTTGGGTTTTGAGCGAAACAATGAGCAGTTCTTC. Translated, it gives CASSPLGFERNNEQFF.

This rearrangement joins TRBV5-1 to TRBJ2-7, with 11 positions matching TRBD2. Germline-derived CDR1 and CDR2 are SGHRS and YFSETQ. The CDR3 sequence is 15 residues long. Trimming cost V 4 bases and J 5 bases; bases outside gene matches: 8. CDR3: CASSVGLADWNEQYF. The CDR3 DNA reads TGCGCCAGCAGCGTGGGACTAGCGGACTGGAACGAGCAGTACTTC.

This chain connects TRBV5-1 to TRBJ2-3; D not certain. V was pared by 0 bases and J by 2 bases, with 10 bases between. The CDR3 is 15 amino acids. Per germline, CDR1 SGHRS and CDR2 YFSETQ. In DNA, the CDR3 is TGCGCCAGCAGCTTGGATGCAGGAACCACAGATACGCAGTATTTT. This translates into CASSLDAGTTDTQYF.

As concerns this clone: This sample includes further DNA sequences coding for the same CDR3. J is TRBJ1-2 and V is TRBV27, with D uncertain. V was shortened by 3 bases and J by 5 bases, with 10 bases between the two germline ends. Germline values: CDR1 MNHEY, CDR2 SMNVEV (reference sequence). This CDR3 has 13 amino acids. The CDR3 bases are TGTGCCAGCAGTTTTGCCGGGAATTATGGCTACACCTTC. Amino acid sequence: CASSFAGNYGYTF.

The chain links TRBV2 to TRBJ1-1, with a possible D match to TRBD1 (6 bases). CDR1 is SNHLY, CDR2 FYNNEI, per germline. This CDR3 spans 14 amino acids. V was shortened by 4 bases and J by 10 bases, with 19 bases between the two germline ends. CDR3 sequence: CASSVLEGDIGAFF. For the CDR3, the DNA is TGTGCCAGCAGTGTCCTCGAAGGGGACATAGGAGCTTTCTTT.

This rearrangement joins TRBV7-8 to TRBJ2-1, with TRBD2 matching over 15 bases. V shed 4 bases, J shed 9 bases, and the junction held 7 bases outside the gene matches. The V gene's germline CDR1 is SGHVS and CDR2 FQNEAQ. The CDR3 runs 16 residues. CDR3 DNA sequence: TGTGCCAGCAGCTCACGGACTAGCGGGGGGGCCGGTGAGCAGTTCTTC. Translating gives CASSSRTSGGAGEQFF.

The V call is TRBV5-1, the J call TRBJ2-7, with 7 positions matching TRBD2. Germline V lookup: CDR1 SGHRS, CDR2 YFSETQ. The CDR3 is made up of 15 amino acids. V was clipped by 5 bases and J by 0 bases; unmatched bases: 8. CDR3 sequence (DNA): TGCGCCAGCAGTATGGGGGAGGGATACTCCTACGAGCAGTACTTC. Encoded protein: CASSMGEGYSYEQYF.

The chain uses TRBV19 and TRBJ1-1, with D uncertain. Deletions cut 2 bases from V and 11 bases from J, with 9 bases between. The CDR3 has 11 residues. Germline V gives CDR1 LNHDA, CDR2 SQIVND (reference sequence). As DNA, the CDR3 is TGTGCCAGTAGTATATCCCTCGTTGCTTTCTTT. Its protein is CASSISLVAFF.

This clone was detected only once. The rearrangement uses TRBV6-5 and TRBJ1-2; 9 positions agree with TRBD1. The V segment lost 2 bases and the J segment 3 bases; nucleotides outside the gene matches: 4. This CDR3 contains 15 residues. Germline V gene data show CDR1 as MNHEY and CDR2 as SVGAGI. The DNA of the CDR3 is TGTGCCAGCAGTTACGGGGACAGGGCGGACTATGGCTACACCTTC. This sequence encodes CASSYGDRADYGYTF.

This chain joins TRBV18 and TRBJ1-4; 7 positions match TRBD1. J gave up 0 bases and V 2 bases, and 6 bases lay outside the gene matches. There are 17 residues in the CDR3. CDR1 and CDR2 (germline): KGHSH, LQKENI. DNA for the CDR3: TGTGCCAGCTCACCATACCGGGACAGTGCAACTAATGAAAAACTGTTTTTT. This encodes CASSPYRDSATNEKLFF.

This chain connects TRBV29-1 to TRBJ2-2, with 16 bases aligning to TRBD2. This CDR3 spans 16 amino acids. From germline, CDR1 is SQVTM and CDR2 ANQGSEA. The J segment lost 4 bases and the V segment lost 7 bases, leaving 6 bases of the junction unmatched. The CDR3: CSATGTSGGVTGELFF. CDR3 DNA: TGCAGCGCCACTGGGACTAGCGGGGGGGTCACCGGGGAGCTGTTTTTT.

The V call is TRBV27, the J call TRBJ2-1; D is uncertain. Trimming removed 2 bases at V and 6 bases at J, with 8 bases between. CDR3 size: 13 residues. CDR1 and CDR2 from the germline V gene are MNHEY and SMNVEV (reference sequence). CDR3 in amino acids: CASSLNPGNEQFF. The DNA of the CDR3 is TGTGCCAGCAGTTTAAACCCCGGCAATGAGCAGTTCTTC.

The J gene is TRBJ2-7, the V gene TRBV24-1; perhaps TRBD1 as D (6 bases). Looked up from germline, CDR1 is KGHDR and CDR2 is SFDVKD. Between the trimmed V and J ends, which lost 3 bases and 2 bases, there was a span of 10 bases. This CDR3 comprises 14 residues. Here the CDR3 DNA reads TGTGCCACCAGTGATCGGACAGAGACCTACGAGCAGTACTTC. Protein sequence: CATSDRTETYEQYF.

The chain carries TRBV6-5 and TRBJ1-2; TRBD1 matches at 10 bases. Germline V gene data show CDR1 as MNHEY and CDR2 as SVGAGI. V shed 10 bases and J 7 bases; nucleotides not matched to a gene: 15. The CDR3 spans 15 residues. As DNA, the CDR3 is TGTGCCACCTCCCCGGGACAGGGGACGTTCGGTGGCTACACCTTC. It is translated as CATSPGQGTFGGYTF.

The V and J genes are TRBV6-5 and TRBJ2-1; a possible D gene is TRBD2 (7 bases). This CDR3 comprises 15 residues. From germline, CDR1 is MNHEY and CDR2 SVGAGI. The germline V and J ends were trimmed by 7 bases and 2 bases, with 15 bases remaining between them. The CDR3 DNA is TGTGCCAGCACTAGGGGGGGCGGGGCCTACAATGAGCAGTTCTTC. Its protein is CASTRGGGAYNEQFF.

The CDR3 loop is CASSSLATGELFF. Written as DNA, the CDR3 is TGTGCCAGCAGCTCACTAGCGACCGGGGAGCTGTTTTTT. The gene calls are TRBV7-9 and TRBJ2-2; TRBD2 aligns across 7 bases. Losses at the gene ends were 4 bases for V and 5 bases for J; bases not matched to a gene: 1. Looked up from germline, CDR1 is SEHNR and CDR2 is FQNEAQ (reference sequence). CDR3 length: 13 amino acids.

V usage is TRBV6-5 and J usage is TRBJ2-7, with 8 nucleotides matching TRBD1. Germline V gives CDR1 MNHEY, CDR2 SVGAGI. V lost 6 bases, J lost 2 bases, and 9 bases stayed unmatched. CDR3 length: 15 amino acids. The CDR3 loop reads CASSLTGTGAYEQYF. Written as DNA, the CDR3 is TGTGCCAGCAGCTTAACCGGGACAGGAGCCTACGAGCAGTACTTC.

The chain joins TRBV3-1 (or the pseudogene TRBV3-2) to TRBJ2-3; 9 bases align to TRBD2. This CDR3 has 16 amino acids. The germline V gene has CDR1 LGHDT and CDR2 YNNKEL (reference sequence). V lost 4 bases and J lost 5; bases outside the gene matches: 10. Written as DNA, the CDR3 is TGTGCCAGCAGCCTCCAGCCGACTAGCGGAAGAGATACGCAGTATTTT. This gives the protein CASSLQPTSGRDTQYF.